In this sample, the clone carrying this TCR beta chain turned up a few times. What it recognizes is unknown. The record originates from a study of cytomegalovirus exposure and HLA in healthy donors. Primers: 60 Vbeta forward and 13 Jbeta reverse. The protocol was immunoSEQ multiplex PCR, while the TCRdb copy is restricted to in-frame clones and leaves out a portion. The repertoire holds about 120,000 clones, with about 60% as singletons. Points from the study as a whole: From TCR beta sequences, most subjects' HLA-A and HLA-B alleles were reportedly predicted accurately. Earlier results showed most TCR beta V segments being productive about 90% or about 30% of the time. Per a later analysis, HLA-associated TCR beta chains showed more clonal expansion than other, equally common TCR beta chains. A few CMV-associated chains proved CMV antigen-specific in vitro.

The receptor comes from a man aged 40-55 years in good health and CMV-seropositive. Sequenced material: PBMCs.

Written as DNA, the CDR3 is TGTGCCAGCAGTGAAAAGGGGGGGGGCATTCAGTACTTC. Its translation is CASSEKGGGIQYF. V usage is TRBV6-1 and J usage is TRBJ2-4; a possible D gene is TRBD2 (7 bases). The CDR3 is 13 residues long. Germline V gene lookup returns CDR1 MNHNS and CDR2 SASEGT. V lost 2 bases to trimming and J lost 9 bases, with 11 bases between them.